The sample holds many counts of the clone carrying this T cell receptor (beta chain). As yet, its antigen is unknown. The sample is drawn from a study of T cells in Graves' hyperthyroidism and ophthalmopathy. Study summary: It was at initial diagnosis, before any treatment, that peripheral blood was collected.

Notes on the study in general: Peripheral blood also featured most of the thyroid clonotypes expanded above 0.001. Model predictions of ophthalmopathy came a median approximately 6.5 months before onset. A model of 13 V-J features distinguished ophthalmopathy from stable hyperthyroidism.

The CDR3 regions of TCR beta were amplified from RNA transcripts. When the TCR CDR3 underwent first-round RT-PCR, the HTBI primer set was used. TCRdb passed the multiplex PCR reads through MiXCR, listing each CDR3 protein once. The table lists 450,000 to 650,000 distinct CDR3 sequences, over 15% of them singletons. V was pared by 1 base and J by 12 bases, with 16 bases between. CDR1 is LGHDT and CDR2 is YNNKEL in the germline V gene (reference sequence). The CDR3 has 15 residues. Sequencing was carried out using blood. This sequence originates from a young woman with Graves' ophthalmopathy. The chain links TRBV3-1 to TRBJ1-6; possible D gene TRBD1, 5 bases. The chain's CDR3 is CASSQVGQGDRPLHF. The DNA of the CDR3 is TGTGCCAGCAGCCAAGTCGGCCAGGGTGACAGACCCCTCCACTTT.